The T cell receptor beta chain under discussion was sequenced for a study of T cells in localized non-small cell lung cancer. Whole-study results and caveats: Uninvolved adjacent lung had the highest recorded T cell clonality, with tumor below it.

A note on this clone: Antigen unknown.

TCRdb's copy holds only in-frame clones and misses some; the assay was immunoSEQ multiplex PCR. The repertoire includes about 35,000 clones, about 91% of them detected once, and 12% sits in the top ten. CDR3 length equals 12 residues. Trimming at V came to 3 bases and at J to 8 bases, leaving 1 base not matched to a gene. CDR1 and CDR2 (germline): SGHAT, FQNNGV. The clonotype originates from a female donor of 60 years or more with stage II lung adenocarcinoma. Specimen: peripheral blood mononuclear cells, collected before any cancer treatment. V and J are TRBV11-2 and TRBJ1-1; the match to TRBD1 covers 9 bases. CDR3 DNA sequence: TGTGCCAGCAGCTTCGGGACAGGGGAAGCTTTCTTT. It translates to CASSFGTGEAFF.